The 18 T cell receptor beta chains presented below share a single source sample, sequenced in a study of T cell responses to AZD1222 COVID-19 vaccine. The assay was immunoSEQ multiplex PCR, and TCRdb's table has in-frame clones only and misses some. The sample has 150,000 to 200,000 clones; 85% to 95% are singletons. Source: peripheral blood, taken on day 0 of AZD1222 vaccination. Receptors originate from an adult in good health.

V gene TRBV9 combines with J gene TRBJ1-6; weak D call: TRBD1 (5 bases). Germline CDR1 and CDR2: SGDLS and YYNGEE. V lost 0 bases to trimming and J lost 9 bases, with 10 bases between them. This CDR3 region has 14 residues. In DNA form, the CDR3 reads TGTGCCAGCAGCGTAGCTAGGGGAGGTTCACCCCTCCACTTT. Amino acids: CASSVARGGSPLHF.

The chain employs TRBV19 and TRBJ1-2; TRBD1 agrees at 7 bases. Looked up from germline, CDR1 is LNHDA and CDR2 is SQIVND (reference sequence). The length of the CDR3 is 17 residues. The trim removed 0 bases at V and 4 bases at J, leaving 11 bases unmatched. The CDR3 reads CASSIEPGTASFYGYTF. As DNA, the CDR3 is TGTGCCAGTAGTATAGAACCCGGGACAGCGAGTTTCTATGGCTACACCTTC.

The chain joins TRBV7-9 to TRBJ1-1; D unresolved. With 1 base removed from V and 8 bases from J, the gap between germline ends came to 2 bases. The CDR3 totals 10 residues. The germline V gene has CDR1 SEHNR and CDR2 FQNEAQ (reference sequence). The CDR3 region is CASSLEEAFF. The CDR3 DNA sequence: TGTGCCAGCAGCTTAGAGGAAGCTTTCTTT.

The chain employs TRBV28 and TRBJ2-2, with 13 bases matching TRBD2. J was trimmed by 0 bases and V by 1 base; bases with no gene match: 5. Germline-derived CDR1 and CDR2 are MDHEN and SYDVKM. The CDR3 contains 19 residues. CDR3 sequence reads: CASSLLPGLAGSNTGELFF. CDR3 nucleotide sequence: TGTGCCAGCAGTTTATTACCGGGACTAGCGGGATCGAACACCGGGGAGCTGTTTTTT.

Here the CDR3 reads CASTRGTGVSGELFF. DNA for the CDR3: TGTGCCAGCACACGCGGGACAGGGGTTTCCGGGGAGCTGTTTTTT. The chain employs TRBV25-1 and TRBJ2-2, with 10 bases identical to TRBD1. This CDR3 is 15 amino acids long. CDR1 is MGHDK and CDR2 is SYGVNS in the germline V gene. Trimming took 7 bases from V and 6 from J; bases not matched to a gene: 8.

The CDR3 sequence: CASSRTGQTEAFF. CDR3 nucleotide sequence: TGTGCCAGCAGCCGGACAGGGCAAACTGAAGCTTTCTTT. V gene TRBV7-3 combines with J gene TRBJ1-1, with 8 bases that match TRBD1. The CDR3 covers 13 residues. The germline CDR1 and CDR2 sequences are SGHTA and FQGTGA. Trimming took 5 bases from V and 5 from J; bases not matched to a gene: 4.

The chain carries TRBV19 and TRBJ2-7, with D tentatively TRBD1 (5 bases). The CDR3 has 15 amino acids. V dropped 3 bases and J dropped 3 bases, with 15 bases sitting between them. The germline V gene encodes CDR1 LNHDA and CDR2 SQIVND (reference sequence). The CDR3, as DNA: TGTGCCAGTAGTATTTCTTTCCAGGGTAACTACGAGCAGTACTTC. Residues: CASSISFQGNYEQYF.

This clone was picked up one time. This chain connects TRBV28 to TRBJ1-2, with D possibly being TRBD1 (6 bases). Germline loops: CDR1 MDHEN, CDR2 SYDVKM. This CDR3 spans 12 amino acids. The ends were cut back, 6 bases at V and 3 bases at J, with 8 bases in the middle. For the CDR3, the DNA is TGTGCCAGCAGCTCAGGGGACTATGGCTACACCTTC. As protein: CASSSGDYGYTF.

The chain joins TRBV7-2 to TRBJ2-7; D gene ambiguous. V was trimmed by 1 base and J by 7 bases, leaving 8 bases between them. CDR3 length equals 12 residues. Germline loops: CDR1 SGHTA, CDR2 FQGNSA. The CDR3 bases are TGTGCCAGCAGCTTAGGAGTTGGGGAGCAGTACTTC. It yields the protein CASSLGVGEQYF. Full variable domain (remainder filled in from reference TRBV7-2 and TRBJ2-7): GAGVSQSPSNKVTEKGKDVELRCDPISGHTALYWYRQSLGQGLEFLIYFQGNSAPDKSGLPSDRFSAERTGGSVSTLTIQRTQQEDSAVYLCASSLGVGEQYFGPGTRLTVT.

This clone was detected only once. The CDR3 reads CASSIRTGSYNEQFF. CDR3 nucleotides: TGTGCCAGCAGCATAAGGACAGGTTCCTACAATGAGCAGTTCTTC. The chain uses TRBV7-8 and TRBJ2-1, with TRBD1 identical over 7 bases. Germline lookup yields CDR1 SGHVS and CDR2 FQNEAQ. This CDR3 is built from 15 residues. Trimming cost V 5 bases and J 1 base; bases outside gene matches: 5.

The J gene is TRBJ1-6, the V gene TRBV3-1 (or the pseudogene TRBV3-2); D might be TRBD1 (6 bases). This CDR3 has 13 residues. Trimming shortened V by 7 bases and J by 7 bases, and 11 bases separated the two germline ends. The germline V gene encodes CDR1 LGHDT and CDR2 YNNKEL (reference sequence). CDR3 region: CASNRESNSPLHF. The CDR3 bases are TGTGCCAGCAACAGGGAGTCAAATTCACCCCTCCACTTT.

This chain uses TRBV5-4 with TRBJ1-2; D is ambiguous. Germline CDR1 SGHNT, CDR2 YYREEE (reference sequence). The V and J ends lost 0 bases and 0 bases respectively, with 9 bases between them. The CDR3 totals 15 residues. CDR3 in amino acids: CASSLELGTNYGYTF. The CDR3 DNA reads as TGTGCCAGCAGCTTGGAATTGGGCACTAACTATGGCTACACCTTC.

The V gene is TRBV5-1, the J gene TRBJ2-5; the D call may be TRBD1 or TRBD2 (6 bases each). CDR1 is SGHRS, CDR2 YFSETQ, per germline. The CDR3 extends over 12 amino acids. V lost 3 bases to trimming and J lost 8 bases, with 11 bases between them. CDR3 region: CASSSGAKTQYF. CDR3 DNA sequence: TGCGCCAGCAGCTCGGGGGCAAAAACCCAGTACTTC.

This sequence joins TRBV5-1 and TRBJ1-3; the D is unclear. Germline V lookup: CDR1 SGHRS, CDR2 YFSETQ. This CDR3 has 14 residues. Trimming left V 0 bases short and J 0 bases short, with 4 bases between. Written as DNA, the CDR3 is TGCGCCAGCAGCTTGGACCGCTCTGGAAACACCATATATTTT. Amino acids: CASSLDRSGNTIYF.

This chain links TRBV19 with TRBJ1-1; TRBD1 might be the D (5 bases). The CDR3 has 12 amino acids. CDR1 is LNHDA, CDR2 SQIVND, per germline (reference sequence). Trimming removed 5 bases from V and 4 bases from J, with 8 bases in between. CDR3 sequence reads: CASSGGITEAFF. The CDR3, as DNA: TGTGCCAGTAGTGGGGGTATCACTGAAGCTTTCTTT.

The rearrangement uses TRBV27 and TRBJ2-1, with 12 nucleotides matching TRBD2. The CDR3 spans 15 residues. Trimming cost V 5 bases and J 10 bases; bases outside gene matches: 9. Per germline, CDR1 MNHEY and CDR2 SMNVEV (reference sequence). Here the CDR3 reads CASSAGLAGKREQFF. Here the CDR3 DNA reads TGTGCCAGCAGTGCCGGACTAGCGGGAAAGCGCGAGCAGTTCTTC.

The CDR3 sequence: CASSTSGVAGSYEQYF. CDR3 nucleotides: TGTGCCAGTAGTACCTCGGGGGTAGCGGGGTCCTACGAGCAGTACTTC. The genes are TRBV19 and TRBJ2-7, with 8 bases lining up with TRBD2. The V segment lost 4 bases and the J segment 1 base; nucleotides outside the gene matches: 9. Germline assignment: CDR1 LNHDA and CDR2 SQIVND (reference sequence). The CDR3 is 16 residues long.

The genes are TRBV24-1 and TRBJ1-4; D remains ambiguous. Germline CDR1 and CDR2: KGHDR and SFDVKD. With 12 bases removed from V and 12 bases from J, the gap between germline ends came to 25 bases. The CDR3 has 14 residues. The CDR3 DNA reads as TGTGCCGGTAACCGCCAGCGGCCTAAGATAGAACTGTTTTTT. It encodes CAGNRQRPKIELFF.